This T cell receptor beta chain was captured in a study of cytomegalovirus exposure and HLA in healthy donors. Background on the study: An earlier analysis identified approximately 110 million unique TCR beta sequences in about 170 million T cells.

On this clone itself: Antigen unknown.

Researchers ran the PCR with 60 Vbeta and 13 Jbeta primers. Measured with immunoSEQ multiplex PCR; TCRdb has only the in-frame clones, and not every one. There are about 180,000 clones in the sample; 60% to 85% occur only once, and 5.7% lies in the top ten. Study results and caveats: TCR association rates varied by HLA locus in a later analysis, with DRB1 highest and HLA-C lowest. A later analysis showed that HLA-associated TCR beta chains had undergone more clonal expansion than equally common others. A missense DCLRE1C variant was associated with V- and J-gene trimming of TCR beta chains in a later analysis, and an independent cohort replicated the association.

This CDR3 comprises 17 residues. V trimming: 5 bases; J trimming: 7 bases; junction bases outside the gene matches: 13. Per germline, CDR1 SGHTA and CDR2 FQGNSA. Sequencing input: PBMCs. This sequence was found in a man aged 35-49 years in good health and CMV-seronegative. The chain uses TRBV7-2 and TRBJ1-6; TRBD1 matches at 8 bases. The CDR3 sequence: CASSPRPGTGGNSPLHF. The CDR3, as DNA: TGTGCCAGCAGCCCCCGACCCGGGACAGGCGGCAATTCACCCCTCCACTTT.